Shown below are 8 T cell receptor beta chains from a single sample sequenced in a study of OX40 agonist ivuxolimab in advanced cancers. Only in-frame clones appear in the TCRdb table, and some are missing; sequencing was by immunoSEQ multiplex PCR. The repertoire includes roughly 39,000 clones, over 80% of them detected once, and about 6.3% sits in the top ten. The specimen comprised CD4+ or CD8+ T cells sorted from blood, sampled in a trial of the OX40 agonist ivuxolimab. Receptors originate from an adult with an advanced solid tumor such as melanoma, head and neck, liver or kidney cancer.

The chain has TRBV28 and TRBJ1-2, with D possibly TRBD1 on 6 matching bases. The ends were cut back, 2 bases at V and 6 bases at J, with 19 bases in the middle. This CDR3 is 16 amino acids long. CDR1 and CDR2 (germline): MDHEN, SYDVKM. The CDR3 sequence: CASSLQGGLYPHGYTF. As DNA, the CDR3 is TGTGCCAGCAGTTTACAAGGGGGTCTCTATCCTCATGGCTACACCTTC.

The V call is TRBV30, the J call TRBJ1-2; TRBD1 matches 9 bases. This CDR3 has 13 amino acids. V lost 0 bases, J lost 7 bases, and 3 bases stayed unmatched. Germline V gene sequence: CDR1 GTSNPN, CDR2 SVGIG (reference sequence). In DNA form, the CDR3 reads TGTGCCTGGAGTGTAACGGACAGGGGTGGCTACACCTTC. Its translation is CAWSVTDRGGYTF.

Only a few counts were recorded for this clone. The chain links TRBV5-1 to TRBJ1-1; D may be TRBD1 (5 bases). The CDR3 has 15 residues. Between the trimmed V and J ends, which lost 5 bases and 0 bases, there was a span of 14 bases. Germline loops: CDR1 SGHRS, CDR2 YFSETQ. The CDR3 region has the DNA TGCGCCAGCAGTGACGACAGACCCTTGAACACTGAAGCTTTCTTT. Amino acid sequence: CASSDDRPLNTEAFF.

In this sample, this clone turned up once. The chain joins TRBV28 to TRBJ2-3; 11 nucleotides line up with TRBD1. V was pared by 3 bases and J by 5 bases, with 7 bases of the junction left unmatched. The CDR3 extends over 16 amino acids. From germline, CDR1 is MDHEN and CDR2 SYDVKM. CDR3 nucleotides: TGTGCCAGCAGTTTTTTCACGGACAGGGGGCGAGATACGCAGTATTTT. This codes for CASSFFTDRGRDTQYF.

The CDR3 coding sequence is TGTGCCAGCAGTTTATGGGCCGGGTTAGGGACTGAAGCTTTCTTT. This encodes CASSLWAGLGTEAFF. V gene TRBV27 combines with J gene TRBJ1-1; no reliable D call. Per the germline V gene, CDR1 is MNHEY and CDR2 is SMNVEV (reference sequence). Trimming stripped 1 base from V and 5 bases from J, with 14 bases between. The CDR3 spans 15 residues.

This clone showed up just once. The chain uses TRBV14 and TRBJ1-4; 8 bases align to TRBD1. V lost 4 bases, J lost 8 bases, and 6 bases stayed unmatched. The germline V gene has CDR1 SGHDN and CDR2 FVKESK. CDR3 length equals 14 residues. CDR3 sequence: CASSPLDREEKLFF. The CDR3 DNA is TGTGCCAGCAGCCCTTTGGACAGGGAAGAAAAACTGTTTTTT.

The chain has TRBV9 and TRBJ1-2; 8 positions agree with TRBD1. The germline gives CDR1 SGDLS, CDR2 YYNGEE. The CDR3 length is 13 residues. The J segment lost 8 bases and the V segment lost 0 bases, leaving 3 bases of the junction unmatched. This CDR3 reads CASSVEAGGGYTF. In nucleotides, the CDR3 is TGTGCCAGCAGCGTAGAGGCAGGGGGCGGCTACACCTTC.

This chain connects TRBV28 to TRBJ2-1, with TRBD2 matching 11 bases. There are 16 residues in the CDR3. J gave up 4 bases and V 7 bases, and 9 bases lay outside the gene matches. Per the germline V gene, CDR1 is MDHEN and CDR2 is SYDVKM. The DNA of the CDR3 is TGTGCCAGCACCCCTCCACTAGCGGGAGTATACAATGAGCAGTTCTTC. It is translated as CASTPPLAGVYNEQFF.